The 27 T cell receptor beta chains below come from one sample, sequenced in a study of early T cells in non-severe SARS-CoV-2 infection. TCRdb used MiXCR to reprocess the 5' RACE reads, holding one entry per CDR3 protein. The data contain tens of thousands of distinct CDR3 sequences, roughly an eighth of them singletons. The sequenced material came from whole blood. These receptors were collected from an adult who was a healthcare worker with PCR-confirmed SARS-CoV-2 infection or an uninfected control (not recorded which).

This sequence joins TRBV5-6 and TRBJ1-5; 7 nucleotides line up with TRBD1. V shed 3 bases, J shed 4 bases, and the junction held 7 bases outside the gene matches. In germline, CDR1 is SGHDT, CDR2 YYEEEE. The CDR3 loop spans 15 amino acids. DNA of the CDR3: TGTGCCAGCAGCTCTTCGGACAGGCAAAATCAGCCCCAGCATTTT. Translating it yields CASSSSDRQNQPQHF.

This clonotype appeared a few times. The J gene is TRBJ2-1, the V gene TRBV20-1; D possibly corresponds to TRBD1 (6 bases). The CDR3 covers 15 residues. With 4 bases removed from V and 6 bases from J, the gap between germline ends came to 19 bases. Germline CDR1 is DFQATT and CDR2 is SNEGSKA (reference sequence). The CDR3: CSATLTTGFRNEQFF. CDR3 DNA sequence: TGCAGTGCTACCCTTACCACAGGGTTCCGCAATGAGCAGTTCTTC.

This clonotype appeared many times. This chain connects TRBV7-2 to TRBJ2-6; D remains unclear. V was cut by 2 bases and J by 0 bases, with 8 bases left in between. Germline CDR1 and CDR2: SGHTA and FQGNSA. This CDR3 has 16 amino acids. In DNA form, the CDR3 reads TGTGCCAGCAGCTTATGGCTCCCCTCTGGGGCCAACGTCCTGACTTTC. This encodes CASSLWLPSGANVLTF.

The chain combines TRBV19 with TRBJ2-7; perhaps TRBD2 as D (6 bases). With 9 bases removed from V and 7 bases from J, the gap between germline ends came to 13 bases. This CDR3 region has 11 residues. Germline-derived CDR1 and CDR2 are LNHDA and SQIVND (reference sequence). In nucleotides, the CDR3 is TGTGCCAGCGGCGGAGGGTATGAGCAGTACTTC. Its translation: CASGGGYEQYF.

This clonotype has ten or more counts. J is TRBJ1-1 and V is TRBV12-3 or TRBV12-4; D is perhaps TRBD1 (5 bases). V was trimmed by 5 bases and J by 7 bases, leaving 14 bases between them. This CDR3 contains 13 residues. CDR3 in DNA: TGTGCCAGCAGTCGCCAGGGACGGAATGAAGCTTTCTTT. Its protein is CASSRQGRNEAFF.

J is TRBJ2-7 and V is TRBV7-3; tentatively, D is TRBD2 (6 bases). Germline V lookup: CDR1 SGHTA, CDR2 FQGTGA. V was shortened by 2 bases and J by 10 bases, with 12 bases between the two germline ends. This CDR3 is 12 amino acids long. Here the CDR3 reads CASSLGRTRQYF. The CDR3 region has the DNA TGTGCCAGCAGCTTAGGGAGGACAAGACAGTACTTC.

The chain joins TRBV27 to TRBJ2-5; 10 positions agree with TRBD1. The ends lost 3 bases at V and 1 base at J; junction bases unmatched: 5. The CDR3 has 16 residues. Germline values: CDR1 MNHEY, CDR2 SMNVEV (reference sequence). The CDR3 bases are TGTGCCAGCAGTTTGTCCGACAGGGGGCCCCAAGAGACCCAGTACTTC. Its translation: CASSLSDRGPQETQYF.

This clonotype was counted between two and nine times. The chain joins TRBV7-2 to TRBJ1-5; D is unresolved. The CDR3 has 14 amino acids. V was cut by 5 bases and J by 6 bases, with 14 bases left in between. The germline CDR1 and CDR2 sequences are SGHTA and FQGNSA. Written as DNA, the CDR3 is TGTGCCAGCAGCCCGAAGGGTGAGGGTCAGCCCCAGCATTTT. It specifies CASSPKGEGQPQHF.

This clonotype was observed a few times. The chain recombines TRBV12-3 or TRBV12-4 with TRBJ2-2; 8 nucleotides align to TRBD2. V trimming: 3 bases; J trimming: 2 bases; junction bases outside the gene matches: 8. The CDR3 is 17 amino acids. As DNA, the CDR3 is TGTGCCAGCAGTTTGGTAGTAGCGGGACTTAACACCGGGGAGCTGTTTTTT. It codes for CASSLVVAGLNTGELFF.

This clonotype has a count of ten or more. The gene calls are TRBV3-1 and TRBJ2-3; TRBD1 might be the D (7 bases). Germline V gene lookup returns CDR1 LGHDT and CDR2 YNNKEL (reference sequence). The ends were cut back, 5 bases at V and 5 bases at J, with 11 bases in the middle. CDR3 length: 13 amino acids. DNA of the CDR3: TGTGCCAGCAGCTTCAGGGGGGAAGATACGCAGTATTTT. This gives the protein CASSFRGEDTQYF.

This clonotype was detected ten times or more. CDR3 nucleotide sequence: TGTGCCAGCAGCTTATTCACTAGCACCCACGAGCAGTACTTC. Translating gives CASSLFTSTHEQYF. The chain couples TRBV11-2 to TRBJ2-7, with D perhaps matching TRBD2 (6 bases). The V gene lost 2 bases and the J gene lost 5 bases, with 13 bases spanning the gap. CDR1 is SGHAT, CDR2 FQNNGV, per germline. The CDR3 is 14 amino acids.

The rearrangement links TRBV19 to TRBJ2-3, with D possibly TRBD2 on 5 matching bases. V shed 1 base and J shed 2 bases, with 10 bases lying between them. From germline, CDR1 is LNHDA and CDR2 SQIVND (reference sequence). The CDR3 is 15 amino acids. The CDR3 loop reads CASSIGGAVTDTQYF. The CDR3 DNA reads TGTGCCAGTAGTATAGGGGGAGCGGTCACAGATACGCAGTATTTT. The full variable domain, its missing parts supplied by reference TRBV19 and TRBJ2-3, is DGGITQSPKYLFRKEGQNVTLSCEQNLNHDAMYWYRQDPGQGLRLIYYSQIVNDFQKGDIAEGYSVSREKKESFPLTVTSAQKNPTAFYLCASSIGGAVTDTQYFGPGTRLTVL.

This clonotype was observed at least ten times. J is TRBJ1-5 and V is TRBV12-3 or TRBV12-4, with D hard to call. Trimming removed 7 bases from V and 2 bases from J, with 6 bases in between. The CDR3 is 12 residues long. The CDR3 here is CASTWGNQPQHF. In DNA, the CDR3 is TGTGCCAGCACCTGGGGCAATCAGCCCCAGCATTTT.

This clonotype was counted a few times. The J gene is TRBJ2-7, the V gene TRBV6-2 or TRBV6-3; 9 bases are shared with TRBD2. The trim removed 0 bases at V and 7 bases at J, leaving 10 bases unmatched. The CDR3 runs 16 residues. CDR1 and CDR2 from the germline V gene are MNHEY and SVGEGT. The CDR3 bases are TGTGCCAGCAGTTACTCTACAACTAGCGGGCCAAGGGAGCAGTACTTC. Its translation is CASSYSTTSGPREQYF.

This clonotype showed up just a few times. The chain has TRBV6-4 and TRBJ2-2; 7 bases are shared with TRBD2. Losses at the gene ends were 6 bases for V and 1 base for J; bases not matched to a gene: 5. The CDR3 consists of 15 residues. Germline V lookup: CDR1 MRHNA, CDR2 SNTAGT. For the CDR3, the DNA is TGTGCCAGCAGCCCCGAGCGGGGGAACACCGGGGAGCTGTTTTTT. This encodes CASSPERGNTGELFF.

This clonotype was counted at least ten times. V usage is TRBV5-1 and J usage is TRBJ1-2, with D uncertain. Looked up from germline, CDR1 is SGHRS and CDR2 is YFSETQ. CDR3 length equals 14 residues. Trimming took off 1 base at V and 4 bases at J, with 11 bases between the two ends. The CDR3 loop reads CASSLFVDAYGYTF. DNA of the CDR3: TGCGCCAGCAGCTTGTTTGTGGATGCCTATGGCTACACCTTC.

This chain uses TRBV20-1 with TRBJ2-5; D remains ambiguous. The CDR3 sequence is 11 residues long. The V gene's germline CDR1 is DFQATT and CDR2 SNEGSKA (reference sequence). Trimming took off 3 bases at V and 2 bases at J, with 4 bases between the two ends. The CDR3 loop reads CSAREQETQYF. The CDR3 DNA sequence: TGCAGTGCTAGGGAGCAAGAGACCCAGTACTTC.

CDR3 in DNA: TGTGCCAGCAGTCCCACTAGAAACGAGCAGTACTTC. Translation: CASSPTRNEQYF. The V and J genes are TRBV7-9 and TRBJ2-7; a weak D match, TRBD2 (5 bases). Trimming left V 6 bases short and J 5 bases short, with 11 bases between. The CDR3 covers 12 residues. Germline V CDR1 and CDR2: SEHNR, FQNEAQ (reference sequence).

This CDR3 is CASSYSSQINTGELFF. CDR3 in DNA: TGTGCCAGCAGTTACTCTTCCCAGATTAACACCGGGGAGCTGTTTTTT. The chain combines TRBV6-2 or TRBV6-3 with TRBJ2-2; D is undetermined. The CDR3 has 16 amino acids. Germline-derived CDR1 and CDR2 are MNHEY and SVGEGT. The ends were cut back, 0 bases at V and 2 bases at J, with 10 bases in the middle.

A few counts support this clonotype. J is TRBJ2-1 and V is TRBV9, with 10 bases lining up with TRBD2. CDR1 SGDLS and CDR2 YYNGEE come from the germline V gene. Trimming took 0 bases from V and 8 from J; bases not matched to a gene: 8. The CDR3 consists of 16 residues. CDR3 sequence (DNA): TGTGCCAGCAGCGTAGCTCCTAGCGGGAGTTTCTATGAGCAGTTCTTC. This encodes CASSVAPSGSFYEQFF.

This clonotype showed up just a few times. J is TRBJ2-6 and V is TRBV24-1; possibly TRBD1 or TRBD2 for D (5 bases each). This CDR3 spans 15 amino acids. Trimming left V 2 bases short and J 4 bases short, with 8 bases between. CDR1 is KGHDR, CDR2 SFDVKD, per germline. The CDR3 here is CATSDSGTGANVLTF. The CDR3 nucleotides are TGTGCCACCAGTGATTCGGGGACCGGGGCCAACGTCCTGACTTTC.

This chain links TRBV18 with TRBJ1-6, with unresolved D. Per the germline V gene, CDR1 is KGHSH and CDR2 is LQKENI. There are 12 residues in the CDR3. The V gene lost 4 bases and the J gene lost 8 bases, with 6 bases spanning the gap. The CDR3 region has the DNA TGTGCCAGCTCACATCCCGATTCACCCCTCCACTTT. Translated: CASSHPDSPLHF.

This clonotype appeared a few times. The genes are TRBV7-3 and TRBJ2-3; 9 bases are shared with TRBD2. The CDR3 is 16 residues long. Germline lookup yields CDR1 SGHTA and CDR2 FQGTGA. V shed 5 bases, J shed 9 bases, and the junction held 15 bases outside the gene matches. CDR3 bases: TGTGCCAGCAGCACCGGGGTAGCGGGAGAAAAGGGGACGCAGTATTTT. Its translation: CASSTGVAGEKGTQYF.

The chain carries TRBV29-1 and TRBJ1-2; D not resolved. This CDR3 spans 12 amino acids. CDR1 SQVTM and CDR2 ANQGSEA come from the germline V gene. V lost 1 base and J 4 bases, leaving 7 bases between the germline ends. CDR3 region: CSVEGHLYGYTF. The CDR3 nucleotides read TGCAGCGTTGAAGGACACCTCTATGGCTACACCTTC.

The CDR3 protein is CATSDARAGAGEQYF. The CDR3 bases are TGTGCCACCAGTGACGCCCGAGCAGGTGCTGGCGAGCAGTACTTC. The chain carries TRBV24-1 and TRBJ2-7; D remains ambiguous. The V end lost 4 bases, the J end lost 6 bases, and 18 bases lay between the germline ends. The CDR3 spans 15 residues. Germline V lookup: CDR1 KGHDR, CDR2 SFDVKD.

This clonotype came up a few times. The rearrangement links TRBV6-4 to TRBJ2-2; 7 bases map to TRBD2. Trimming at V came to 8 bases and at J to 3 bases, leaving 3 bases not matched to a gene. Looked up from germline, CDR1 is MRHNA and CDR2 is SNTAGT. There are 13 residues in the CDR3. As DNA, the CDR3 is TGTGCCAGCGGCCGGGAGGACACCGGGGAGCTGTTTTTT. Translation: CASGREDTGELFF.

V is TRBV7-9 and J is TRBJ1-2; D may be TRBD1 (5 bases). This CDR3 is built from 15 residues. The germline CDR1 and CDR2 sequences are SEHNR and FQNEAQ (reference sequence). Trimming pared 5 bases from V and 4 bases from J, leaving 17 bases between. CDR3 sequence: CASSGSRALTYGYTF. The CDR3 DNA follows: TGTGCCAGCAGCGGCTCCAGGGCGTTGACCTATGGCTACACCTTC.